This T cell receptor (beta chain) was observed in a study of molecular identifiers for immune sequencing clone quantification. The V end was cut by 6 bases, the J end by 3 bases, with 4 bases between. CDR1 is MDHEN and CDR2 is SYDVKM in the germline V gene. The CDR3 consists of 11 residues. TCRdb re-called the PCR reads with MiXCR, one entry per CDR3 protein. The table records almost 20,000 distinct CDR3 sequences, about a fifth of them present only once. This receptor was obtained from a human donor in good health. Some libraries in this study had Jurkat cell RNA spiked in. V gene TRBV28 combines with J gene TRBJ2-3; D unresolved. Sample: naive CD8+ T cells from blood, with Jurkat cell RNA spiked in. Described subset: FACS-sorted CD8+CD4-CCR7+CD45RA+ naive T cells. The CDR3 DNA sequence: TGTGCCAGCAGCAGGACAGATACGCAGTATTTT. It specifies CASSRTDTQYF.